This T cell receptor (beta chain) was recovered during a study of blood T cells in healthy people across ages. This clonotype has only a few counts. The CDR3 covers 13 residues. The trim removed 5 bases at V and 4 bases at J, leaving 3 bases unmatched. The germline V gene encodes CDR1 LNHDA and CDR2 SQIVND (reference sequence). Extractions gave at least 5.5 micrograms of total RNA per sample. Sample-barcoded 5' priming and a J-beta primer mix drove a second PCR of roughly 6 to 12 cycles. Carrying 12 random nucleotides, a template-switch adaptor labeled each individual cDNA molecule. Via MiXCR, TCRdb re-called the 5' RACE reads, giving one row per CDR3 protein. The sample carries fewer than 1,200,000 distinct CDR3 sequences, under 30% recorded once. These data were also reused for a study on T cells of mothers and their children. This second study notes: Donors were a few healthy Caucasian mothers and their six children.

The source material was blood. This receptor was taken from a girl under 10 years old in good health. The chain is built from TRBV19 and TRBJ1-2; 8 bases fit TRBD1. Here the CDR3 reads CASSQGQAYGYTF. In nucleotides, the CDR3 is TGTGCCAGTAGTCAGGGACAGGCCTATGGCTACACCTTC.